These 30 T cell receptor beta chains originate from one sample sequenced in a study of T cells of healthy individuals. A single record per CDR3 protein comes from TCRdb applying MiXCR to the 5' RACE reads. The repertoire has 100,000 or so distinct CDR3 sequences, about 16% of them found once; the top ten carry about 6.2%. The receptors come from a human donor in good health.

There are many counts of this clonotype. The chain couples TRBV6-6 to TRBJ1-1; D is uncertain. Trimming left V 0 bases short and J 3 bases short, with 5 bases between. Germline loops: CDR1 MNHNY, CDR2 SVGAGI (reference sequence). The length of the CDR3 is 13 residues. CDR3 sequence reads: CASSYSKDTEAFF. Here the CDR3 DNA reads TGTGCCAGCAGTTACTCGAAGGACACTGAAGCTTTCTTT.

This clonotype occurred many times. The chain links TRBV5-1 to TRBJ1-2; unclear D gene. V was shortened by 1 base and J by 7 bases, with 11 bases between the two germline ends. Germline CDR1 is SGHRS and CDR2 is YFSETQ. This CDR3 has 13 amino acids. This chain's CDR3 is CASSLLEGTGYTF. The CDR3, as DNA: TGCGCCAGCAGCTTGTTGGAGGGTACTGGCTACACCTTC.

This clonotype has a count of ten or more. CDR3 protein: CASSWGLAAYNEQFF. CDR3 DNA sequence: TGTGCCAGCAGCTGGGGACTAGCGGCTTACAATGAGCAGTTCTTC. J is TRBJ2-1 and V is TRBV7-7; TRBD2 matches at 11 bases. With V trimmed by 4 bases and J by 4 bases, 3 bases remained unmatched. The germline V gene has CDR1 SSHAT and CDR2 FNYEAQ (reference sequence). There are 15 residues in the CDR3.

This clonotype was seen at least ten times. The genes are TRBV28 and TRBJ2-3; D remains unclear. This CDR3 has 14 amino acids. CDR1 and CDR2 (germline): MDHEN, SYDVKM. Trimming pared 4 bases from V and 3 bases from J, leaving 11 bases between. CDR3 DNA: TGTGCCAGCAGTTGGTCTATACTTACAGATACGCAGTATTTT. Translated, it gives CASSWSILTDTQYF.

This clonotype has more than one count but fewer than ten. This chain uses TRBV29-1 with TRBJ2-1; TRBD2 agrees at 11 bases. Germline CDR1 and CDR2: SQVTM and ANQGSEA. The CDR3 consists of 14 residues. After removal of 5 bases from V and 3 bases from J, the junction contained 3 bases not matched to a gene. The CDR3 here is CSVQTSGNYNEQFF. CDR3 coding DNA: TGCAGCGTTCAGACTAGCGGGAACTACAATGAGCAGTTCTTC.

The chain carries TRBV7-2 and TRBJ1-3; unclear D gene. Trimming removed 2 bases from V and 0 bases from J, with 11 bases in between. Germline V gene data show CDR1 as SGHTA and CDR2 as FQGNSA. The CDR3 is 16 amino acids. CDR3 protein: CASSLRARSSGNTIYF. The CDR3, as DNA: TGTGCCAGCAGCTTAAGAGCTAGGAGCTCTGGAAACACCATATATTTT.

At least ten counts were recorded for this clonotype. The V gene is TRBV24-1, the J gene TRBJ2-2; possibly TRBD1 or TRBD2 for D (5 bases each). Germline V gives CDR1 KGHDR, CDR2 SFDVKD. Trimming took 0 bases from V and 5 from J, leaving 9 bases between them. The CDR3 loop spans 15 amino acids. The CDR3 region has the DNA TGTGCCACCAGTGATTTGGGGACCCAGACCGGGGAGCTGTTTTTT. Residues: CATSDLGTQTGELFF.

This clonotype appeared many times. The chain recombines TRBV6-5 with TRBJ1-2, with a tentative D call TRBD1 (5 bases). The CDR3 is 13 residues long. CDR1 is MNHEY and CDR2 is SVGAGI in the germline V gene. V lost 6 bases and J 4 bases, leaving 12 bases between the germline ends. The CDR3 loop is CASSWGGTYGYTF. The CDR3 DNA reads TGTGCCAGCAGCTGGGGAGGGACCTATGGCTACACCTTC.

This sequence joins TRBV10-3 and TRBJ2-5; either TRBD1 or TRBD2 may fit D (6 bases each). Germline CDR1 reads ENHRY; CDR2 reads SYGVKD. The CDR3 loop spans 16 amino acids. Trimming left V 0 bases short and J 2 bases short, with 13 bases between. The CDR3 nucleotides read TGTGCCATCAGTGAGTCTACCGGGGGCTCACAAGAGACCCAGTACTTC. Its translation is CAISESTGGSQETQYF.

This clonotype was detected many times. The chain couples TRBV4-3 to TRBJ2-6; D unresolved. The V gene's germline CDR1 is LGHNA and CDR2 YSLEER. The CDR3 has 16 residues. Between the trimmed V and J ends, which lost 0 bases and 0 bases, there was a span of 6 bases. The CDR3 protein is CASSQEPASGANVLTF. The CDR3 coding sequence is TGCGCCAGCAGCCAAGAACCAGCCTCTGGGGCCAACGTCCTGACTTTC.

In its sample, this clonotype was seen a few times. The chain carries TRBV11-2 and TRBJ1-1; tentative D call: TRBD1 (6 bases). The germline CDR1 and CDR2 sequences are SGHAT and FQNNGV. The CDR3 consists of 14 residues. Trimming removed 5 bases at V and 7 bases at J, with 17 bases between. The CDR3 nucleotides read TGTGCCAGCAGCCGAACTCAGGGGAGGGTTGAAGCTTTCTTT. It specifies CASSRTQGRVEAFF.

V and J are TRBV28 and TRBJ2-5; TRBD1 matches at 7 bases. Trimming took 2 bases from V and 3 from J; bases not matched to a gene: 9. CDR1 is MDHEN and CDR2 is SYDVKM in the germline V gene. The CDR3 runs 16 residues. In nucleotides, the CDR3 is TGTGCCAGCAGTTTACCTCGAACAGGGGTAAAAGAGACCCAGTACTTC. It codes for CASSLPRTGVKETQYF.

At least ten counts were recorded for this clonotype. This chain links TRBV6-5 with TRBJ1-5, with D tentatively TRBD1 (5 bases). Germline CDR1 is MNHEY and CDR2 is SVGAGI. CDR3 length equals 15 residues. Trimming left V 0 bases short and J 5 bases short, with 11 bases between. CDR3 sequence: CASSYSGERDQPQHF. The DNA for the CDR3 is TGTGCCAGCAGTTACTCAGGGGAGAGGGATCAGCCCCAGCATTTT.

The chain has TRBV7-9 and TRBJ2-7; D possibly corresponds to TRBD1 (5 bases). V lost 6 bases and J 2 bases, leaving 14 bases between the germline ends. This CDR3 region has 14 residues. Germline V gene lookup returns CDR1 SEHNR and CDR2 FQNEAQ (reference sequence). The CDR3 region has the DNA TGTGCCAGCAGTTCCACCGACAGACCCTACGAGCAGTACTTC. It encodes CASSSTDRPYEQYF.

In this sample, this clonotype turned up a few times. V gene TRBV4-1 combines with J gene TRBJ2-2; D is undetermined. Trimming pared 3 bases from V and 6 bases from J, leaving 8 bases between. In germline, CDR1 is MGHRA, CDR2 YSYEKL. This CDR3 is built from 13 residues. CDR3 region: CASSQPGAGELFF. The CDR3 DNA reads TGCGCCAGCAGCCAGCCCGGTGCCGGGGAGCTGTTTTTT.

A few counts support this clonotype. The chain has TRBV20-1 and TRBJ1-1; D ambiguous. This CDR3 has 16 residues. Trimming cost V 2 bases and J 1 base, with 17 bases left between them. The germline CDR1 and CDR2 sequences are DFQATT and SNEGSKA (reference sequence). CDR3 sequence reads: CSARPQRRRTNTEAFF. The CDR3 DNA is TGCAGTGCTAGACCCCAAAGGCGGCGGACGAACACTGAAGCTTTCTTT.

In its sample, this clonotype was seen many times. The chain is built from TRBV20-1 and TRBJ2-5; possibly TRBD1 for D (6 bases). V lost 2 bases, J lost 3 bases, and 16 bases lay in between. Germline CDR1 reads DFQATT; CDR2 reads SNEGSKA (reference sequence). This CDR3 contains 15 residues. This CDR3 reads CSARPPRTAEETQYF. CDR3 nucleotides: TGCAGTGCTAGACCCCCCCGGACAGCCGAAGAGACCCAGTACTTC.

The CDR3 bases are TGTGCCAGCAAGGAGCGGGGTTACAATGAGCAGTTCTTC. Its protein product is CASKERGYNEQFF. V and J are TRBV7-2 and TRBJ2-1, with 7 bases fitting TRBD2. The CDR3 has 13 amino acids. Trimming removed 7 bases from V and 4 bases from J; junction bases left unmatched: 4. Germline CDR1 reads SGHTA; CDR2 reads FQGNSA.

The genes are TRBV11-2 and TRBJ2-3, with a tentative D call TRBD2 (7 bases). The CDR3 runs 14 residues. V was trimmed by 1 base and J by 8 bases, leaving 13 bases between them. Germline V gives CDR1 SGHAT, CDR2 FQNNGV. For the CDR3, the DNA is TGTGCCAGCAGCTTAGCGGGGGGCGGGGTTACGCAGTATTTT. Residues: CASSLAGGGVTQYF.

The genes are TRBV10-3 and TRBJ1-2, with D perhaps matching TRBD1 (6 bases). The CDR3 is 14 residues long. Trimming took 3 bases from V and 10 from J, leaving 18 bases between them. Germline CDR1 is ENHRY and CDR2 is SYGVKD. The DNA of the CDR3 is TGTGCCATCAGTGAATTGCCGACAGGAGGGGACTACACCTTC. This translates into CAISELPTGGDYTF.

Only a few counts were recorded for this clonotype. The chain links TRBV19 to TRBJ1-3, with no clear D. Germline V lookup: CDR1 LNHDA, CDR2 SQIVND (reference sequence). The CDR3 totals 14 residues. Trimming pared 7 bases from V and 0 bases from J, leaving 10 bases between. CDR3 amino acids: CASTPPSSGNTIYF. The CDR3 DNA reads TGTGCCAGTACCCCACCGAGCTCTGGAAACACCATATATTTT.

Concerning this clonotype: A junction boundary mismatches the germline segment, possibly from a read error. The CDR3 DNA is TGCGCCAGCAGTCGAGTTGACAGGGGGATCTCTGGGGCCAACGCCCTGACTTTC. This translates into CASSRVDRGISGANALTF. This chain uses TRBV23-1 with TRBJ2-6, with 9 bases lining up with TRBD1. TRBV23-1 is labeled an ORF, and its function is uncertain. The CDR3 contains 18 residues.

This clonotype was seen a handful of times. The V and J genes are TRBV12-3 or TRBV12-4 and TRBJ2-7; no clear D gene. The CDR3 has 13 amino acids. Trimming stripped 2 bases from V and 3 bases from J, with 8 bases between. CDR3 residues: CASSLRADYEQYF. As DNA, the CDR3 is TGTGCCAGCAGTTTACGGGCGGACTACGAGCAGTACTTC.

This chain connects TRBV6-1 to TRBJ1-5; 9 positions match TRBD1. Germline V CDR1 and CDR2: MNHNS, SASEGT. J was trimmed by 6 bases and V by 8 bases; bases with no gene match: 5. This CDR3 is built from 13 residues. The DNA of the CDR3 is TGTGCCAGCGCGGACAGGGGTTTTCAGCCCCAGCATTTT. Residues: CASADRGFQPQHF.

The chain links TRBV5-1 to TRBJ1-6; no definite D call. The V end was cut by 4 bases, the J end by 6 bases, with 8 bases between. The CDR3 covers 13 residues. Germline CDR1 reads SGHRS; CDR2 reads YFSETQ. For the CDR3, the DNA is TGCGCCAGCAGCGAGGGTGTTAATTCACCCCTCCACTTT. It yields the protein CASSEGVNSPLHF.

The chain couples TRBV2 to TRBJ1-2, with 7 bases fitting TRBD1. In germline, CDR1 is SNHLY, CDR2 FYNNEI. J was trimmed by 4 bases and V by 3 bases; bases with no gene match: 8. The CDR3 runs 15 residues. The CDR3: CASSDSAGGPYGYTF. The CDR3 DNA is TGTGCCAGCAGTGACTCGGCAGGGGGACCCTATGGCTACACCTTC.

The chain has TRBV20-1 and TRBJ2-7; D may be TRBD1 (6 bases). Trimming removed 5 bases from V and 7 bases from J, with 21 bases in between. The germline V gene encodes CDR1 DFQATT and CDR2 SNEGSKA (reference sequence). CDR3 length equals 14 residues. CDR3 region: CSAGYRENVGEQYF. The CDR3 nucleotides are TGCAGTGCTGGATACAGGGAAAACGTGGGTGAGCAGTACTTC.

This rearrangement joins TRBV5-1 to TRBJ2-7; a weak D match, TRBD2 (5 bases). CDR1 is SGHRS, CDR2 YFSETQ, per germline. The CDR3 length is 16 residues. V was trimmed by 4 bases and J by 0 bases, leaving 17 bases between them. In DNA form, the CDR3 reads TGCGCCAGCAGCCCCGGAAGTCTGAGCGGCTCCTACGAGCAGTACTTC. Residues: CASSPGSLSGSYEQYF.

This clonotype was seen many times. V and J are TRBV6-5 and TRBJ1-4; D unresolved. Germline CDR1 reads MNHEY; CDR2 reads SVGAGI. The CDR3 contains 15 residues. Trimming shortened V by 7 bases and J by 5 bases, and 17 bases separated the two germline ends. The CDR3, as DNA: TGTGCCAGCACCACGCCACCCCTACGAAATGAAAAACTGTTTTTT. It yields the protein CASTTPPLRNEKLFF.

The chain employs TRBV18 and TRBJ2-3; TRBD2 matches 9 bases. Germline V gene sequence: CDR1 KGHSH, CDR2 LQKENI. The CDR3 is 14 amino acids. The junction had 3 bases not matched to a gene; V was cut back by 7 bases and J by 1 base. Here the CDR3 DNA reads TGTGCCAGCTTGCGGACTAGCGGCACAGATACGCAGTATTTT. This gives the protein CASLRTSGTDTQYF.